This T cell receptor (beta chain) was captured in a study of prognosis after radiotherapy for stage I lung cancer. Study in general: Non-small cell lung cancer patients were all deemed medically inoperable.

For this clonotype: What it binds is unknown. Because the CDR3 is missing its conserved closing phenylalanine or tryptophan, this is likely a read error. The DNA is left out, because the CDR3 cannot be placed on it with certainty; the CDR3 is given as TCRdb lists it.

Researchers used two-round multiplex PCR to amplify TCR beta CDR3 starting from genomic DNA. For every TRBV and TRBJ gene, a specific primer was used in first-round PCR. TCRdb fed the multiplex PCR reads into MiXCR, producing one record per CDR3 protein. This table has tens of thousands of distinct CDR3 sequences, approximately 44% appearing once. Study-level points and caveats: For the expanded TCR clones, whether they were tumor-specific was not determined. Post-therapy Shannon entropy was lower in patients developing distant metastases following stereotactic body radiation therapy. Stereotactic body radiation therapy was followed by fewer unique TCR clones, median 10,088 versus 6,861.

Looked up from germline, CDR1 is MNHNS and CDR2 is SASEGT. With termini counted, the CDR3 has 11 amino acids. The gene calls are TRBV6-1 and TRBJ2-1; whether TRBD1, the table's D call, matches the DNA was not checked. This TCR was sampled from a donor of 50 years or more with non-small cell lung cancer. This sample comprised PBMCs, obtained before or after stereotactic body radiation therapy (not recorded which). CDR3 protein: CASSADRVTFL.